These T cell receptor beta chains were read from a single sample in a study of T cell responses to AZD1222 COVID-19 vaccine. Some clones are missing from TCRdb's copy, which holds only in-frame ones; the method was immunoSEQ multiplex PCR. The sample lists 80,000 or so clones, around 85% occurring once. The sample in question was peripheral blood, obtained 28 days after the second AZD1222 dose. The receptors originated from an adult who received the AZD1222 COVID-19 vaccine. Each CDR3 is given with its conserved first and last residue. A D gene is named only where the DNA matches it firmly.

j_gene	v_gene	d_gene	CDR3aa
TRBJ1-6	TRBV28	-	CASSEGGVSPLHF
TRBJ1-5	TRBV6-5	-	CASSYSRGNQPQHF
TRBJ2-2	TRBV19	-	CASSIVGYREETGELFF
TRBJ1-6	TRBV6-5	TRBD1	CASSRQGQSPLHF
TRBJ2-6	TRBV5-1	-	CASSSGIGQRGTGANVLTF
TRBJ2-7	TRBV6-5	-	CASRPGHSYEQYF
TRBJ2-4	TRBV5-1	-	CASSSLGENIQYF
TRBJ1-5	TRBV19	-	CASTGGLLNQPQHF
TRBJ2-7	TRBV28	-	CASRPWGQGQFQGEQYF
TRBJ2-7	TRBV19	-	CATTPGGGIYEQYF
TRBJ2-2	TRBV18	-	CASSPLGSNTGELFF
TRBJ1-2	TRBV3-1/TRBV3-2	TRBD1	CASSQGGKRDRAYGYTF
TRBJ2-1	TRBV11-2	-	CASSLDWNNEQFF
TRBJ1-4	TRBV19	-	CASSILGTNEKLFF
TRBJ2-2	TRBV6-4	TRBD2	CASSGLAARTVAPGELFF
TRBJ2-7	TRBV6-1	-	CASSEGGYSYLSYEQYF
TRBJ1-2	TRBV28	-	CASSLRPGTNYGYTF
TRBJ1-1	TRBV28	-	CASSSLRPGNTEAFF
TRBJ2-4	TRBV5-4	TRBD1	CASSSRTGNAKDIQYF
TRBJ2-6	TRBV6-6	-	CASSPRAEQSGANVLTF
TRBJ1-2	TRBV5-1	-	CASSLDSTNYGYTF
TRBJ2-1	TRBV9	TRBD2	CASSVGLAGGPEQFF
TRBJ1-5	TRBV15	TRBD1	CATSRRGVGTDSNQPQHF
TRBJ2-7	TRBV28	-	CASTPRGDISYEQYF
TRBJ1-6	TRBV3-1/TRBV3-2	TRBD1	CASSLQGGRDSPLHF
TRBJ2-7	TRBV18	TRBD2	CASSPRDYYEQYF
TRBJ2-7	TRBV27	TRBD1	CASARTGSYEQYF
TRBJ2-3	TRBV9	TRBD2	CASSVSGGWGDTQYF
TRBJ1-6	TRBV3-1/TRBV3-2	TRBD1	CASSRTGDSPLHF
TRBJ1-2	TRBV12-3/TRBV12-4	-	CANSFGGGYTF
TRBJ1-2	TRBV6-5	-	CASRRTNYGYTF
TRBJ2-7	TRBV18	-	CASSSTGTPITYEQYF
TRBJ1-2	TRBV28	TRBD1	CASSTGERGYGYTF
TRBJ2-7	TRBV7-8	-	CASSLQGYEQYF
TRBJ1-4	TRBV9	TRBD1	CASSPRQGANPGEKLFF
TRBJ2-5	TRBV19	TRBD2	CASGFTSGVETQYF
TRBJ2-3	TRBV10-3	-	CAIGRADTQYF